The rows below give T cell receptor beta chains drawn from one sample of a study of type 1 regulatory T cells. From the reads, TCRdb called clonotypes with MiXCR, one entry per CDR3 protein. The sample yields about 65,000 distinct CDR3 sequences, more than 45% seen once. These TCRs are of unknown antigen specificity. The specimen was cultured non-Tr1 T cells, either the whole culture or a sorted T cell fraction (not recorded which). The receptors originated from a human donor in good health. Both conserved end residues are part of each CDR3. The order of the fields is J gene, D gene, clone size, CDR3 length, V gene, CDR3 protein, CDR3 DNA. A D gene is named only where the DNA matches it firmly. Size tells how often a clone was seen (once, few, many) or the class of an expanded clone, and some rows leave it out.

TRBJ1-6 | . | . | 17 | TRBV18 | CASSPYGTPGWYSPLHF | TGTGCCAGCTCACCTTATGGGACCCCCGGTTGGTATTCACCCCTCCACTTT
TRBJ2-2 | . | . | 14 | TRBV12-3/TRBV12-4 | CASSLGRSTGELFF | TGTGCCAGCAGTTTAGGACGGTCCACCGGGGAGCTGTTTTTT
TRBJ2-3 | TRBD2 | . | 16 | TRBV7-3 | CASSNVAGGLTDTQYF | TGTGCCAGCAGCAACGTAGCGGGGGGCCTCACAGATACGCAGTATTTT
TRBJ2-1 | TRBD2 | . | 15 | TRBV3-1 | CASSQGYGGAHERFF | TGTGCCAGCAGCCAAGGGTACGGGGGGGCCCATGAGCGGTTCTTC
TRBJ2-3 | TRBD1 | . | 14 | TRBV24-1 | CATADRGLTDTQYF | TGTGCCACCGCGGACAGGGGGCTTACAGATACGCAGTATTTT
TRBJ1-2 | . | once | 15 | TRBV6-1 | CASSEFGGLSYGYTF | TGTGCCAGCAGTGAATTTGGGGGCCTTTCCTATGGCTACACCTTC
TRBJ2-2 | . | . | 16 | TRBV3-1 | CASSQGLARNTGELFF | TGTGCCAGCAGCCAAGGGCTAGCGAGAAACACCGGGGAGCTGTTTTTT
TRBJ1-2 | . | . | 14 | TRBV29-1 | CSVEDLGTVYGYTF | TGCAGCGTTGAAGATCTCGGGACCGTCTATGGCTACACCTTC
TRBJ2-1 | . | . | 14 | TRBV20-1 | CSARAGIHNNEQFF | TGCAGTGCTAGAGCGGGGATTCATAACAATGAGCAGTTCTTC
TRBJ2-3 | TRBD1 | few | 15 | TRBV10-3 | CAISDGQGYTDTQYF | TGTGCCATCAGTGATGGACAGGGTTACACAGATACGCAGTATTTT
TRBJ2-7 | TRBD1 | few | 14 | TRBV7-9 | CASSRGQGEGEQYF | TGTGCCAGCAGCCGCGGACAGGGGGAAGGAGAGCAGTACTTC
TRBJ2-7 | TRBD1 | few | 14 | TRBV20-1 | CSARTRQGAYEQYF | TGCAGTGCTAGAACCCGACAGGGGGCCTACGAGCAGTACTTC
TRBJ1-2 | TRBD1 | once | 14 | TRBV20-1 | CSAPLTGGNYGYTF | TGCAGTGCTCCCCTGACAGGGGGAAACTATGGCTACACCTTC
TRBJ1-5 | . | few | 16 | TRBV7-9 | CASSPSGVGVPQPQHF | TGTGCCAGCAGCCCCTCAGGGGTGGGGGTGCCTCAGCCCCAGCATTTT
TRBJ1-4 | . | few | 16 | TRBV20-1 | CSARDLAGPTNEKLFF | TGCAGTGCTAGAGATCTGGCAGGGCCAACTAATGAAAAACTGTTTTTT
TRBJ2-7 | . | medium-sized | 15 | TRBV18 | CASSPGQGPTYEQYF | TGTGCCAGCTCACCAGGGCAGGGGCCAACCTACGAGCAGTACTTC
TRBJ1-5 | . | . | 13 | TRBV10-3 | CAINNGPAQPQHF | TGTGCCATCAATAACGGACCGGCGCAGCCCCAGCATTTT
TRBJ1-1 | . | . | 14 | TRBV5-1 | CASTHGGRNSEAFF | TGCGCCAGCACCCACGGGGGCAGGAACTCTGAAGCTTTCTTT
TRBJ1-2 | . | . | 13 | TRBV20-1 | CSAPGQGRDGYTF | TGCAGTGCCCCAGGGCAGGGGCGGGATGGCTACACCTTC
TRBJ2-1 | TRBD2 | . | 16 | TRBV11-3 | CASSRTSGVWYNEQFF | TGTGCCAGCAGTAGGACTAGTGGGGTTTGGTACAATGAGCAGTTCTTC
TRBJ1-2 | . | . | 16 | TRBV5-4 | CASSLASGITNYGYTF | TGTGCCAGCAGCTTGGCCTCGGGCATAACTAACTATGGCTACACCTTC
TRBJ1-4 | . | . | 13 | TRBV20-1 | CSARAWRAEKLFF | TGCAGTGCTAGAGCCTGGAGAGCTGAAAAACTGTTTTTT
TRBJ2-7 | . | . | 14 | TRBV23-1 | CASRDGIWLYEQYF | TGCGCCAGCAGGGACGGGATTTGGCTCTACGAGCAGTACTTC
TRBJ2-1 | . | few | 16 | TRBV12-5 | CASGLVLGGAYNEQFF | TGTGCTAGTGGTTTGGTATTGGGGGGGGCTTACAATGAGCAGTTCTTC
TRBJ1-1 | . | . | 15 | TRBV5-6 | CASTSGYTGRAEAFF | TGTGCCAGCACCTCAGGGTATACAGGCCGCGCTGAAGCTTTCTTT
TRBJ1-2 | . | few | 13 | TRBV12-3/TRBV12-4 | CASRAGGSYGYTF | TGTGCCAGTAGGGCTGGAGGGTCCTATGGCTACACCTTC
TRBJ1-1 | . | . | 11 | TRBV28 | CASTDGTEAFF | TGTGCCAGTACGGACGGCACTGAAGCTTTCTTT
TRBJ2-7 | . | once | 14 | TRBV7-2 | CASSLGGPRYEQYF | TGTGCCAGCAGCTTAGGGGGGCCGAGATACGAGCAGTACTTC
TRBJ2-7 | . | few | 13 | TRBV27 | CASSFRDRPGLYF | TGTGCCAGCAGTTTCCGAGACCGGCCGGGTCTTTACTTC
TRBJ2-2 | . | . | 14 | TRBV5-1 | CASSPLESTGELFF | TGCGCCAGCAGCCCCCTGGAATCCACCGGGGAGCTGTTTTTT
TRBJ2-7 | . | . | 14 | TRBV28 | CASSPQDNSYEQYF | TGTGCCAGCAGTCCTCAGGACAACTCCTACGAGCAGTACTTC
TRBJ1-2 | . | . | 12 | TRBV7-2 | CASSPLIRGYTF | TGTGCCAGCAGTCCTCTCATCAGGGGCTACACCTTC
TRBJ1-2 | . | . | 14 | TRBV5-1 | CASSPGAGSGGYTF | TGCGCCAGCAGCCCGGGGGCAGGAAGCGGTGGCTACACCTTC
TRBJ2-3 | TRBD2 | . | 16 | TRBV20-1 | CSAGLSSGIRTDTQYF | TGCAGTGCTGGTTTGTCTAGCGGGATCAGAACAGATACGCAGTATTTT
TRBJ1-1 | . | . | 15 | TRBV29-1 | CSATIPRGERFEAFF | TGCAGCGCCACAATCCCCAGGGGCGAGAGGTTTGAAGCTTTCTTT
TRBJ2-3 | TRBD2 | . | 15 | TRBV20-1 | CSAPIAGAGTDTQYF | TGCAGTGCACCGATAGCGGGGGCGGGCACAGATACGCAGTATTTT
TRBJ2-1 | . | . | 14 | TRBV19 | CASSLGWEGNEQFF | TGTGCCAGTAGTCTCGGGTGGGAAGGCAATGAGCAGTTCTTC
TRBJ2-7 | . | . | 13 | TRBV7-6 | CASSADSSYEQYF | TGTGCCAGCAGCGCAGACAGCTCCTACGAGCAGTACTTC
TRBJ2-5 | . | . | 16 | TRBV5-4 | CASSQGGRGNQETQYF | TGTGCCAGCAGCCAAGGGGGGCGGGGGAACCAAGAGACCCAGTACTTC
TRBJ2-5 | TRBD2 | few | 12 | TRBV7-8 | CASTPGGETQYF | TGTGCCAGCACCCCGGGGGGGGAGACCCAGTACTTC
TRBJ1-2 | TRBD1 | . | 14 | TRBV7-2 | CASSRQGANYGYTF | TGTGCCAGCAGCCGACAGGGGGCTAACTATGGCTACACCTTC
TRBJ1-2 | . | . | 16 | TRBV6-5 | CASSYSRGGRNYGYTF | TGTGCCAGCAGTTACTCGCGAGGGGGAAGGAACTATGGCTACACCTTC
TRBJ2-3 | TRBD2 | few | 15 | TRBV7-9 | CASSVGTSSTDTQYF | TGTGCCAGCAGCGTGGGGACTAGCAGCACAGATACGCAGTATTTT